Listed below are T cell receptor beta chains from one sample, sequenced in a study of blood T cells in healthy people across ages. TCRdb itself ran the 5' RACE reads through MiXCR, one entry per CDR3 protein. The table includes some 730,000 distinct CDR3 sequences, about 20% detected once. The sequenced sample consisted of blood. The receptors were gathered from a man aged 70-80 years in good health. The CDR3 runs from the conserved cysteine through the conserved F or W. The D gene is left open where the match is weak. A clone size is listed for some rows: how often the clone was seen (once, few, many), or a class if it is expanded.

TGCGCCAGCAGCCTAGGACCCCCTCCAGCGGAGACCCAGTACTTC,CASSLGPPPAETQYF,TRBV5-1,NA,NA,TRBJ2-5
TGTGCCAGCAGGTGGACAGGGGGAGCAAATGCGCAGTATTTT,CASRWTGGANAQYF,TRBV12-3/TRBV12-4,TRBD1,NA,TRBJ2-3
TGTGCCAGCAGTTTAGATGGGACGGACTGCCCAGCTTTCTTT,CASSLDGTDCPAFF,TRBV12-3/TRBV12-4,NA,NA,TRBJ1-1
TGTGCCAGCAGCTTCCGGGACAAGAACACTGAAGCTTTCTTT,CASSFRDKNTEAFF,TRBV5-5,NA,NA,TRBJ1-1
TGTGCCAGCAGCTGGACTAGCGGGAAAACTGAGCAGTTCTTC,CASSWTSGKTEQFF,TRBV11-2,TRBD2,NA,TRBJ2-1
TGCAGTGCTAAGCCAATTGGACAGGCATTTTCTAACTATGGCTACACCTTC,CSAKPIGQAFSNYGYTF,TRBV20-1,TRBD1,NA,TRBJ1-2
TGTGCCAGCAGTGATATCGGGAACTGGGGGAATGAGCAGTTCTTC,CASSDIGNWGNEQFF,TRBV25-1,NA,NA,TRBJ2-1
TGTGCCAGCAGCACTTCTCGACAGGGTAGAAGTGAAAAACTGTTTTTT,CASSTSRQGRSEKLFF,TRBV12-3/TRBV12-4,TRBD1,few,TRBJ1-4
TGTGCCAGCAGCCCCTCAAATGGGTATGGCTACACCTTC,CASSPSNGYGYTF,TRBV28,NA,NA,TRBJ1-2
TGCGCCAGCAGCTTCGGACGGAGGGAGACCCAGTACTTC,CASSFGRRETQYF,TRBV5-1,NA,few,TRBJ2-5
TGCGCCAGCAGCTTGGGAACCTTGCTAATCACAGATACGCAGTATTTT,CASSLGTLLITDTQYF,TRBV5-1,NA,few,TRBJ2-3